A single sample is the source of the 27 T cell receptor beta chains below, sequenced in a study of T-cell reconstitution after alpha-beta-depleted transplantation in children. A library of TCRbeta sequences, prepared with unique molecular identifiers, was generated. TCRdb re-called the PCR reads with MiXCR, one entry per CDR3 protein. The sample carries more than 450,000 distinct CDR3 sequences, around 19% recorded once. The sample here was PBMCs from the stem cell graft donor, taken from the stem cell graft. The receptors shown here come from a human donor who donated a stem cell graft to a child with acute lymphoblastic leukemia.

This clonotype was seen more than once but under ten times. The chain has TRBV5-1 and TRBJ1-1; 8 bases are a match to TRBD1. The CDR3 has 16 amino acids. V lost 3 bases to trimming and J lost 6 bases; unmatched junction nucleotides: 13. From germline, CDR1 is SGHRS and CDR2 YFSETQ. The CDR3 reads CASSSLTDDRGPEAFF. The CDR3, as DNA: TGCGCCAGCAGCTCCCTTACTGATGACAGGGGCCCTGAAGCTTTCTTT.

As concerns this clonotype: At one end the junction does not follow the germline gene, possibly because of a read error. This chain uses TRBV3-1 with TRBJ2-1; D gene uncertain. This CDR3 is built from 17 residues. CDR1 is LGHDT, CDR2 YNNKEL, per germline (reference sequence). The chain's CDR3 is CARSQVYRYNIPNEQFF. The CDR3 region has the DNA TGTGCCAGAAGCCAAGTGTACCGATACAACATCCCCAATGAGCAGTTCTTC.

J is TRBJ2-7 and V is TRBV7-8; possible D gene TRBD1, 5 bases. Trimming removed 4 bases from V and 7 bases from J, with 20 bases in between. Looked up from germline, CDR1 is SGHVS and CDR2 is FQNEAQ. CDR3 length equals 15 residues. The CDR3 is CASSSKPGLWGEQYF. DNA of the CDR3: TGTGCCAGCAGCTCTAAGCCAGGGTTGTGGGGTGAGCAGTACTTC.

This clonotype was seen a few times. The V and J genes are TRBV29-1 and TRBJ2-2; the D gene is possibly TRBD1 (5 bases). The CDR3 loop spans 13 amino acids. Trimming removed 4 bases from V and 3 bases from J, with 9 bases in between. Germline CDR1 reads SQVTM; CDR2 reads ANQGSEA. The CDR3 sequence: CSVGQLYTGELFF. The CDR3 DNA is TGCAGCGTTGGACAGCTCTACACCGGGGAGCTGTTTTTT.

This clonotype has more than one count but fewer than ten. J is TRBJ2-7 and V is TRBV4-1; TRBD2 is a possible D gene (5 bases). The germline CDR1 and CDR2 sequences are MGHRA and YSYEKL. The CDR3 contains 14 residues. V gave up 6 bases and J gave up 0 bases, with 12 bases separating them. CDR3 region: CASSHGRDSYEQYF. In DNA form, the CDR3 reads TGCGCCAGCAGTCACGGACGGGACTCCTACGAGCAGTACTTC.

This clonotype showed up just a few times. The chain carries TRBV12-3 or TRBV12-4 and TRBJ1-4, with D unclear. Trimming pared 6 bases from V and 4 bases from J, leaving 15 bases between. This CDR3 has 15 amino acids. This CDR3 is CASRMTRASNEKLFF. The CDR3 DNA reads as TGTGCCAGCAGAATGACCCGGGCCAGTAATGAAAAACTGTTTTTT.

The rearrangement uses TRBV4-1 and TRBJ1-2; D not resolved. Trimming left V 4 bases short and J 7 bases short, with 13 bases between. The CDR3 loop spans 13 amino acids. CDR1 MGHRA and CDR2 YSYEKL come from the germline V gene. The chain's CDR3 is CASSRGEGVGYTF. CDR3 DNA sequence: TGCGCCAGCAGCCGAGGTGAGGGTGTTGGCTACACCTTC.

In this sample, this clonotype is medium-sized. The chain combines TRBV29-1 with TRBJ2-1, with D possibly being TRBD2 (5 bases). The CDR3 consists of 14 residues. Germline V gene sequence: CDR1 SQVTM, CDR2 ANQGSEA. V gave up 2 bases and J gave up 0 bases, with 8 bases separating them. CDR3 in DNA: TGCAGCGTTGAACCTAGCCTCTCCTACAATGAGCAGTTCTTC. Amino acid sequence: CSVEPSLSYNEQFF.

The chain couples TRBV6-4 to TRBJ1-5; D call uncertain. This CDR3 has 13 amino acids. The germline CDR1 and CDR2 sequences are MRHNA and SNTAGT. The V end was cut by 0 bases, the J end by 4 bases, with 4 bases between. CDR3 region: CASSDSPNQPQHF. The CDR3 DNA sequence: TGTGCCAGCAGTGACTCGCCTAATCAGCCCCAGCATTTT.

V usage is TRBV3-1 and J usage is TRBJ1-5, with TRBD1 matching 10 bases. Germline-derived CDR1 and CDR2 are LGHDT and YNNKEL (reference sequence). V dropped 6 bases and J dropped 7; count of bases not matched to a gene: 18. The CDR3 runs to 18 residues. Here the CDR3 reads CASSLPRQGARSGQPQHF. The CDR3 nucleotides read TGTGCCAGCAGTTTACCACGACAGGGGGCGAGGTCCGGGCAGCCCCAGCATTTT.

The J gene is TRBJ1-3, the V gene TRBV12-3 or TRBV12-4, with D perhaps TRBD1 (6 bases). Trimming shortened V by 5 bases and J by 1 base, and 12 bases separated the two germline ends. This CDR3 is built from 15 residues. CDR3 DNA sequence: TGTGCCAGCAGTACAAGGACAGCTTCTGGAAACACCATATATTTT. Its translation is CASSTRTASGNTIYF.

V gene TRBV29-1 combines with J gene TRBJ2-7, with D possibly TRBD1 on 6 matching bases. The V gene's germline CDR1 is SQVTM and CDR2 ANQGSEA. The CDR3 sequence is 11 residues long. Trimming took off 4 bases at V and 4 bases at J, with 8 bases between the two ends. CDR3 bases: TGCAGCGTTGCAACAGGGTACGAGCAGTACTTC. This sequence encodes CSVATGYEQYF.

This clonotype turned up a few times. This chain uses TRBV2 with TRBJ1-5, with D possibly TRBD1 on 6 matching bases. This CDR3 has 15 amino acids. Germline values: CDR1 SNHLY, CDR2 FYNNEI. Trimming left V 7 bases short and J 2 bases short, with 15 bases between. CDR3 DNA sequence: TGTGCCAGCACCGGGGGGCATAATGGCAATCAGCCCCAGCATTTT. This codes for CASTGGHNGNQPQHF.

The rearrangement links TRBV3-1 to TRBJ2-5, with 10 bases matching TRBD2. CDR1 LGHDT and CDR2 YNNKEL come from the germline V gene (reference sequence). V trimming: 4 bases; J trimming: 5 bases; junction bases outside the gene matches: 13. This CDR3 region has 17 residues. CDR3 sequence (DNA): TGTGCCAGCAGCCCCTGGACTAGCGGAGACCCCATGGAGACCCAGTACTTC. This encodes CASSPWTSGDPMETQYF.

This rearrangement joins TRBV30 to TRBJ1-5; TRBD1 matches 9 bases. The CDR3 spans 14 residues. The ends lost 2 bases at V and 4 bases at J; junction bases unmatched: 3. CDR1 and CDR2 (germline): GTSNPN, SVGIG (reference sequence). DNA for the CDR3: TGTGCCTGGAGTCTCGGGACAGGGAATCAGCCCCAGCATTTT. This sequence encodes CAWSLGTGNQPQHF. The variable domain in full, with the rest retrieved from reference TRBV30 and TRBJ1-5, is SQTIHQWPATLVQPVGSPLSLECTVEGTSNPNLYWYRQAAGRGLQLLFYSVGIGQISSEVPQNLSASRPQDRQFILSSKKLLLSDSGFYLCAWSLGTGNQPQHFGDGTRLSIL.

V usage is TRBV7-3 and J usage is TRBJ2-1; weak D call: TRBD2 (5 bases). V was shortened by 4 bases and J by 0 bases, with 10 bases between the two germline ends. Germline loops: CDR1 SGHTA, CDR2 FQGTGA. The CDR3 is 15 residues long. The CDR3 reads CASSSGESSYNEQFF. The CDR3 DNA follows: TGTGCCAGCAGCTCTGGGGAGAGCTCCTACAATGAGCAGTTCTTC.

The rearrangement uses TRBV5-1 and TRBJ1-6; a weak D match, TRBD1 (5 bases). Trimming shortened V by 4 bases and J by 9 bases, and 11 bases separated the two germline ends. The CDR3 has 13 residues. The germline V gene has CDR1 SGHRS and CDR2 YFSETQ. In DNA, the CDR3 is TGCGCCAGCAGCCCGAACGGGGGTTCACCCCTCCACTTT. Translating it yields CASSPNGGSPLHF.

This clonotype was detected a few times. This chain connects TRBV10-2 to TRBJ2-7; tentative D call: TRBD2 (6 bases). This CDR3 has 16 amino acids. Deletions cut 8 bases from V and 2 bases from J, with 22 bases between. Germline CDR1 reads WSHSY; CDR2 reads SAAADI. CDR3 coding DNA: TGCGCCAGCGGGGGGACTGTTCAGAACGCACCCTACGAGCAGTACTTC. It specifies CASGGTVQNAPYEQYF.

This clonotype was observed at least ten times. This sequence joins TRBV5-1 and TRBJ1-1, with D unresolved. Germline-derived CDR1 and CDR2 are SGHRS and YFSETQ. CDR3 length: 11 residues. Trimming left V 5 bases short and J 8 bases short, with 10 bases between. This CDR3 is CASRDPGEAFF. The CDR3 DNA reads TGCGCCAGCAGAGATCCCGGGGAAGCTTTCTTT.

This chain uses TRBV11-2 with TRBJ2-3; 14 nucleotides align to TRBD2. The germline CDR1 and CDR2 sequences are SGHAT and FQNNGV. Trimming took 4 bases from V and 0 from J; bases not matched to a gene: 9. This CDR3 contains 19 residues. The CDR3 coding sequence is TGTGCCAGCAGCTGGACGCGACTAGCGGGAGGGTTTAGCACAGATACGCAGTATTTT. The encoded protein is CASSWTRLAGGFSTDTQYF.

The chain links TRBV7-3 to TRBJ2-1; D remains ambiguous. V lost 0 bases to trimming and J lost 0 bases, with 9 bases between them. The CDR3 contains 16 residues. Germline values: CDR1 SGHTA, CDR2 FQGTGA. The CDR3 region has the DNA TGTGCCAGCAGCTTAACTTGGGCTAGCTCCTACAATGAGCAGTTCTTC. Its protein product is CASSLTWASSYNEQFF.

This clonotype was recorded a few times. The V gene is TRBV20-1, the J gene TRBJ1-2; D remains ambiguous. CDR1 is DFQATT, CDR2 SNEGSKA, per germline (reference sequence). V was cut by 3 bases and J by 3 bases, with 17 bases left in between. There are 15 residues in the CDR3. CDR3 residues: CSARVRMGTHYGYTF. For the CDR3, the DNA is TGCAGTGCTAGGGTCCGGATGGGAACCCACTATGGCTACACCTTC.

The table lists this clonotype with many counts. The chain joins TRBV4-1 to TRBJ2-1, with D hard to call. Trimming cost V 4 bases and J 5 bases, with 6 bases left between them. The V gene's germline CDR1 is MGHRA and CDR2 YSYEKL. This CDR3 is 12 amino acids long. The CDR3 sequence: CASSRLDNEQFF. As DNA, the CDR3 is TGCGCCAGCAGCCGGTTAGACAATGAGCAGTTCTTC.

The CDR3 region has the DNA TGTGCCAGCAGCCCCTCGGGGGACTACTCCTACGAGCAGTACTTC. Protein product: CASSPSGDYSYEQYF. This rearrangement joins TRBV9 to TRBJ2-7; TRBD2 agrees at 7 bases. V dropped 4 bases and J dropped 0; count of bases not matched to a gene: 7. The CDR3 has 15 amino acids. Germline assignment: CDR1 SGDLS and CDR2 YYNGEE.

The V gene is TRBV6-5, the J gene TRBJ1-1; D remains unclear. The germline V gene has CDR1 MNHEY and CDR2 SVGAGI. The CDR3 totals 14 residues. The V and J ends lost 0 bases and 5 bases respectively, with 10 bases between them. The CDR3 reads CASSYSSFKTEAFF. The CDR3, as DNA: TGTGCCAGCAGTTACTCTTCATTTAAAACTGAAGCTTTCTTT.

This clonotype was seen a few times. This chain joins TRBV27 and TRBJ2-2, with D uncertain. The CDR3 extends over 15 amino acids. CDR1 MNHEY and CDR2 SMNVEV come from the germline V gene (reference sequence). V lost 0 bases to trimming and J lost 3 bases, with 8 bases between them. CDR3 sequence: CASSLSSGYTGELFF. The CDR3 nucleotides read TGTGCCAGCAGTTTATCTTCCGGATACACCGGGGAGCTGTTTTTT.

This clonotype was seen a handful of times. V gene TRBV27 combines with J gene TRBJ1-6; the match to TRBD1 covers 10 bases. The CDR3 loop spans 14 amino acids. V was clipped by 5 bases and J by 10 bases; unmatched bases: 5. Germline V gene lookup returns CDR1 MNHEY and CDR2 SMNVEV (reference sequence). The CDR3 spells CASSLGTGESPLHF. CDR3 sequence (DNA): TGTGCCAGCAGTCTCGGGACAGGGGAGTCACCCCTCCACTTT.